This T cell receptor beta chain was profiled in a study of OX40 agonist ivuxolimab in advanced cancers. Study details: The study enrolled dose-escalation patients with hepatocellular carcinoma, melanoma, renal cell or head and neck cancer. Whole-study results and caveats: More expanded clones were found, on average, in CD8+ than in CD4+ T cells.

Concerning this clone itself: The antigen remains unidentified.

The V gene lost 8 bases and the J gene lost 1 base, with 29 bases spanning the gap. The CDR3 runs to 19 residues. From germline, CDR1 is PRHDT and CDR2 FYEKMQ (reference sequence). Assay used: immunoSEQ multiplex PCR; TCRdb lists only in-frame clones, some missing. Here the sample spans 55,000 to 80,000 clones, around 80% being singletons. Sample: CD4+ or CD8+ T cells sorted from blood, taken in a trial of the OX40 agonist ivuxolimab. The V and J genes are TRBV13 and TRBJ2-5; D gene uncertain. This clonotype was sampled from an adult with an advanced solid tumor such as melanoma, head and neck, liver or kidney cancer. Written as DNA, the CDR3 is TGTGCCAGCCTCCCCACCTTACCCACAGATATTTCGGGCCAAGAGACCCAGTACTTC. It codes for CASLPTLPTDISGQETQYF.